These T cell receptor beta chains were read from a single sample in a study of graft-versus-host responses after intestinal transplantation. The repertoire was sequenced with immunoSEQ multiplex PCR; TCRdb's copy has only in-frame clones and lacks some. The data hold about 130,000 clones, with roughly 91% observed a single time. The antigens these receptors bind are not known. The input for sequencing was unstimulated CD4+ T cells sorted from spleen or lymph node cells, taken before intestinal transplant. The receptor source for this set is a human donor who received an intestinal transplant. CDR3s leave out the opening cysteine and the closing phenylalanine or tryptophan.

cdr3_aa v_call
ASSLASGRYEQY TRBV7-2
ASSQPSNTEAF TRBV7-6
ASSLAIPGTGFAGELF TRBV11-2
ASRLMTYYEQY TRBV30
ASSVGEYNSPLH TRBV9
ASSYLTGLHYEQY TRBV6-5
SVEDPGQGRTDTQY TRBV29-1
ASSWGSSYNEQF TRBV6-5
ASSESWPADTQY TRBV10-1
ASSSPGSLSYEQY TRBV28
AWSVLRTGASGANVLT TRBV30
ASSTTPRQGTTYEQY TRBV19
AISDSGTSFYEQY TRBV10-3
ASSVGAGGAGETQY TRBV9
ASSIGGQGRIQETQY TRBV19
ASSLASEYYEQY TRBV7-2
ASSFSRQPETQY TRBV5-1
ASSLELQRALGGYT TRBV11-2
ASTTDRGPTGELF TRBV6-1
SVEGGAEKLF TRBV29-1
TGQDPYGYT TRBV29-1
ASSTNSFHEKLF TRBV9
ASSLTRTGGINEQF TRBV5-1
ASSLRGANTQY TRBV28
ASSQGPGEGDEQF TRBV4-2
ASSVGAAGNTIY TRBV9
ASSLATDTQY TRBV7-2
ASSSTKLAVQETQY TRBV28
ASSLASGIVDYT TRBV7-9
ASSLLPTYNEQF TRBV27
ASSQDGTGRETQY TRBV4-3
ASSLGLNEQF TRBV7-2
ASSVAGTGFEKLF TRBV9
ASSRLRGTEAF TRBV19
ASSVGASYEQY TRBV9
ASRLGENTGELF TRBV2
SAVGTEAF TRBV20-1
ASSLAGQGISTEAF TRBV5-1
ASSLRQAREKLF TRBV7-8